This is a list of T cell receptor beta chains from one sample in a study of blood T cell repertoires in COVID-19. Clones were sequenced by immunoSEQ multiplex PCR, and TCRdb holds only the in-frame ones, with some missing. Of fewer than 200,000 clones in the sample, under 90% were seen once. Sequences were obtained from PBMCs or T cells enriched from blood (not recorded which). The origin of the receptors is a man aged 50-60 years who had recovered from COVID-19. CDR3s include the opening cysteine and the closing phenylalanine or tryptophan. Fields, in order: D gene, V gene, J gene, clone size, CDR3 DNA, CDR3 protein. D genes are given only for firm matches. Clone size is given for some rows only: seen once, a few or many times, or a class if the clone is expanded.

d_gene: NA; v_gene: TRBV29-1; j_gene: TRBJ1-1; abundance: NA; CDR3nt: TGCAGCGTTGAAGACAGCGCTGAAGCTTTCTTT; CDR3aa: CSVEDSAEAFF
d_gene: NA; v_gene: TRBV19; j_gene: TRBJ2-1; abundance: NA; CDR3nt: TGTGCCAGTACCGTTAAGAAGAACCTAGCGATAGACGAGCAGTTCTTC; CDR3aa: CASTVKKNLAIDEQFF
d_gene: TRBD1; v_gene: TRBV3-1/TRBV3-2; j_gene: TRBJ1-4; abundance: NA; CDR3nt: TGTGCCAGCAGTCCTCTGAGGGGGCGAGGAGAAAAACTGTTTTTT; CDR3aa: CASSPLRGRGEKLFF
d_gene: NA; v_gene: TRBV11-2; j_gene: TRBJ1-1; abundance: NA; CDR3nt: TGTGCCAGCAGCACCGGGACACCGAACACTGAAGCTTTCTTT; CDR3aa: CASSTGTPNTEAFF
d_gene: NA; v_gene: TRBV4-1; j_gene: TRBJ1-6; abundance: NA; CDR3nt: TGCGCCAGCAGCCCGGAGGAGGGATCCTATAATTCACCCCTCCACTTT; CDR3aa: CASSPEEGSYNSPLHF
d_gene: TRBD2; v_gene: TRBV7-3; j_gene: TRBJ2-5; abundance: NA; CDR3nt: TGTGCCAGCAGCCCGATCGGGGGGGCAGGAGAGACCCAGTACTTC; CDR3aa: CASSPIGGAGETQYF
d_gene: TRBD1; v_gene: TRBV28; j_gene: TRBJ1-6; abundance: NA; CDR3nt: TGTGCCAGCAGTCCAGACAGGGGGCCAGGGAATTCACCCCTCCACTTT; CDR3aa: CASSPDRGPGNSPLHF
d_gene: TRBD1; v_gene: TRBV9; j_gene: TRBJ2-5; abundance: NA; CDR3nt: TGTGCCAGCAGCCGGACAGGGGGCGGAGAGACCCAGTACTTC; CDR3aa: CASSRTGGGETQYF
d_gene: NA; v_gene: TRBV6-5; j_gene: TRBJ1-2; abundance: NA; CDR3nt: TGTGCCAGCAGTTCGGGATCCTATGGCTACACCTTC; CDR3aa: CASSSGSYGYTF
d_gene: NA; v_gene: TRBV12-3/TRBV12-4; j_gene: TRBJ1-2; abundance: few; CDR3nt: TGTGCCAGCAGTTCTAGACGGAGCTATGGCTACACCTTC; CDR3aa: CASSSRRSYGYTF
d_gene: NA; v_gene: TRBV5-1; j_gene: TRBJ1-4; abundance: NA; CDR3nt: TGCGCCAGCAGCCCTCGCTCGCTGAGTGGTGAAAAACTGTTTTTT; CDR3aa: CASSPRSLSGEKLFF
d_gene: TRBD2; v_gene: TRBV3-1/TRBV3-2; j_gene: TRBJ2-7; abundance: once; CDR3nt: TGTGCCAGCAGCGAGCTAGCGGGGGGGAACGAGCAGTACTTC; CDR3aa: CASSELAGGNEQYF
d_gene: TRBD1; v_gene: TRBV4-2; j_gene: TRBJ1-5; abundance: NA; CDR3nt: TGTGCCAGCAGCCAAGAAGTACAGGGGAAGCAGCCCCAGCATTTT; CDR3aa: CASSQEVQGKQPQHF
d_gene: NA; v_gene: TRBV5-1; j_gene: TRBJ2-3; abundance: NA; CDR3nt: TGCGCCAGCAAACGTGGGACTAGCACAGATACGCAGTATTTT; CDR3aa: CASKRGTSTDTQYF
d_gene: TRBD1; v_gene: TRBV10-3; j_gene: TRBJ1-1; abundance: few; CDR3nt: TGTGCCATCAGGGGGACAGCAAACACTGAAGCTTTCTTT; CDR3aa: CAIRGTANTEAFF
d_gene: TRBD1; v_gene: TRBV19; j_gene: TRBJ1-5; abundance: once; CDR3nt: TGTGCCAGTAGGTTGGAGGGGGCAGGCAATCAGCCCCAGCATTTT; CDR3aa: CASRLEGAGNQPQHF
d_gene: TRBD1; v_gene: TRBV28; j_gene: TRBJ1-6; abundance: NA; CDR3nt: TGTGCCAGCCGCGACAGGGTTAAATCACCCCTCCACTTT; CDR3aa: CASRDRVKSPLHF
d_gene: TRBD2; v_gene: TRBV7-2; j_gene: TRBJ2-1; abundance: NA; CDR3nt: TGTGCCAGCAGCTTAGCTAGCGGGGGTTACAATGAGCAGTTCTTC; CDR3aa: CASSLASGGYNEQFF
d_gene: NA; v_gene: TRBV3-1/TRBV3-2; j_gene: TRBJ1-2; abundance: NA; CDR3nt: TGTGCCAGCAGCCAAACTGGGGCTGGCTACACCTTC; CDR3aa: CASSQTGAGYTF
d_gene: NA; v_gene: TRBV6-5; j_gene: TRBJ1-1; abundance: NA; CDR3nt: TGTGCCAGCAGTTACAGGAGGGAAGCTTTCTTT; CDR3aa: CASSYRREAFF
d_gene: TRBD2; v_gene: TRBV5-1; j_gene: TRBJ2-7; abundance: NA; CDR3nt: TGCGCCAGCAGCTTGGTATGGGGCGGGAGCTCCTACGAGCAGTACTTC; CDR3aa: CASSLVWGGSSYEQYF
d_gene: NA; v_gene: TRBV19; j_gene: TRBJ2-4; abundance: NA; CDR3nt: TGTGCCAGTAGTAAGAGTTCCCGGGACTTAGCCAAAAACATTCAGTACTTC; CDR3aa: CASSKSSRDLAKNIQYF
d_gene: NA; v_gene: TRBV7-9; j_gene: TRBJ2-5; abundance: NA; CDR3nt: TGTGCCAGCAGCTTGGTCCCGGGAGAGACCCAGTACTTC; CDR3aa: CASSLVPGETQYF
d_gene: TRBD1; v_gene: TRBV9; j_gene: TRBJ1-2; abundance: NA; CDR3nt: TGTGCCAGCAGCGCGACAGGGTTCTATGGCTACACCTTC; CDR3aa: CASSATGFYGYTF
d_gene: TRBD1; v_gene: TRBV6-1; j_gene: TRBJ1-3; abundance: NA; CDR3nt: TGTGCCAGCAGTGAACCTCAGGGGGGAGGAAGCTCTGGAAACACCATATATTTT; CDR3aa: CASSEPQGGGSSGNTIYF
d_gene: TRBD1; v_gene: TRBV7-8; j_gene: TRBJ1-2; abundance: NA; CDR3nt: TGTGCCAGCAGCTTAGGGGCAGGGGGAGGCCCGAACTATGGCTACACCTTC; CDR3aa: CASSLGAGGGPNYGYTF
d_gene: TRBD2; v_gene: TRBV6-5; j_gene: TRBJ2-7; abundance: once; CDR3nt: TGTGCCAGTAGAACTGGGACTAGCGGTTACGAGCAGTACTTC; CDR3aa: CASRTGTSGYEQYF
d_gene: TRBD1; v_gene: TRBV5-6; j_gene: TRBJ2-3; abundance: NA; CDR3nt: TGTGCCAGCAGGGAGGCAGGGGGATCAGATACGCAGTATTTT; CDR3aa: CASREAGGSDTQYF
d_gene: NA; v_gene: TRBV10-3; j_gene: TRBJ1-6; abundance: NA; CDR3nt: TGTGCCATCAGTGAATTAAGGGGTTATAATTCACCCCTCCACTTT; CDR3aa: CAISELRGYNSPLHF
d_gene: TRBD1; v_gene: TRBV7-2; j_gene: TRBJ2-7; abundance: NA; CDR3nt: TGTGCCAGCAGCTCGTCTCCGGGACAGGGCTACGAGCAGTACTTC; CDR3aa: CASSSSPGQGYEQYF